A single sample is the source of the 4 T cell receptor beta chains below, sequenced in a study of early stage breast cancer tumors. Assay: immunoSEQ multiplex PCR; the TCRdb copy retains only in-frame clones and omits some. The sample records 40,000 to 60,000 clones, over 75% being singletons. The sequencing sample was made of blood. Every receptor here comes from a person aged 35-50 years with breast cancer.

The chain joins TRBV30 to TRBJ2-2, with unresolved D. The germline CDR1 and CDR2 sequences are GTSNPN and SVGIG (reference sequence). Trimming stripped 2 bases from V and 4 bases from J, with 8 bases between. The CDR3 is 13 residues long. The CDR3 spells CAWSPMGTGELFF. The CDR3 bases are TGTGCCTGGAGTCCGATGGGCACCGGGGAGCTGTTTTTT.

The V gene is TRBV7-2, the J gene TRBJ2-3; D not certain. This CDR3 region has 12 residues. Germline V CDR1 and CDR2: SGHTA, FQGNSA. Trimming stripped 4 bases from V and 8 bases from J, with 10 bases between. CDR3 sequence (DNA): TGTGCCAGCAGCTCCACTGTGGGTACGCAGTATTTT. It codes for CASSSTVGTQYF.

J is TRBJ1-2 and V is TRBV13; no clear D. The CDR3 sequence is 16 residues long. From germline, CDR1 is PRHDT and CDR2 FYEKMQ (reference sequence). Trimming pared 4 bases from V and 3 bases from J, leaving 18 bases between. DNA of the CDR3: TGTGCCAGCAGCTCGTCTTTCTCGAGGGAGGACTATGGCTACACCTTC. It specifies CASSSSFSREDYGYTF.

The rearrangement links TRBV5-6 to TRBJ2-3, with 8 bases matching TRBD2. The CDR3 covers 17 residues. V shed 4 bases, J shed 0 bases, and the junction held 10 bases outside the gene matches. CDR1 and CDR2 from the germline V gene are SGHDT and YYEEEE. The CDR3 loop is CASSLLSGVTSTDTQYF. The CDR3 nucleotides read TGTGCCAGCAGCCTACTTAGCGGGGTTACTAGCACAGATACGCAGTATTTT.